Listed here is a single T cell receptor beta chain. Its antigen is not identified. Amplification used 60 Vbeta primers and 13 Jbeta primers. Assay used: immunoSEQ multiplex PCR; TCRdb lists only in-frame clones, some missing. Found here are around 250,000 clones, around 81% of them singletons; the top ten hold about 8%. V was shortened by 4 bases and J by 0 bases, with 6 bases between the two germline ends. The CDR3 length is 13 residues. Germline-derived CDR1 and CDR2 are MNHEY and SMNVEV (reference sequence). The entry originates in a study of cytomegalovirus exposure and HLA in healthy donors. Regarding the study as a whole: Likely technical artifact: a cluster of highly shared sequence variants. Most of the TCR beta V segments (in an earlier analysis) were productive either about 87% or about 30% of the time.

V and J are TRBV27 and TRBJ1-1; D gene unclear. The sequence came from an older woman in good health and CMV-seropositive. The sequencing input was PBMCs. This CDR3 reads CASSSNLNTEAFF. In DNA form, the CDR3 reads TGTGCCAGCAGTTCTAACCTGAACACTGAAGCTTTCTTT.